This record covers a single T cell receptor beta chain. In terms of age and location, participants ranged from about 18 to 89 years and lived in about 25 US areas. This sample is part of a study of blood T cell repertoires in COVID-19. The overall study: The samples span acute and convalescent COVID-19 from the United States, Italy and Spain. From T cells, B-cell-depleted T cells, or PBMCs came the material, which was cDNA or gDNA.

Study processing details: Amplification with reference gene primers provided the estimates of nucleated cell counts. Generated by immunoSEQ multiplex PCR, the TCRdb table keeps only in-frame clones and is missing some. The DNA was the basis for D and trimming; V, J and clone size are from that table. Among under 200,000 clones listed, 81% were seen once. The V end lost 3 bases, the J end lost 2 bases, and 14 bases lay between the germline ends. The CDR3 sequence is 16 residues long. Germline values: CDR1 SGHTA, CDR2 FQGNSA. This clonotype was obtained from a woman in her forties with acute COVID-19. The sample taken for sequencing was PBMCs or T cells enriched from blood (not recorded which). The J gene is TRBJ2-4, the V gene TRBV7-2; no clear D gene. CDR3 coding DNA: TGTGCCAGCAGCTTTTTTGTTGGCAGTCCCAAAAACATTCAGTACTTC. This translates into CASSFFVGSPKNIQYF.